The following is a T cell receptor beta chain sequence with its context. Its antigen remains unidentified. No base-level quality is on record; no much larger clone is a single base apart. The data stem from a study of blood T cell repertoires in COVID-19 (dated by TCRdb to 2019 to 2021). Some background on the complete study: Collaborator samples came from the United States, Italy and Spain and covered acute and convalescent phases of COVID-19. Nearly every sample came with metadata listing a de-identified subject ID, COVID-19 status, age in years and sex. Where available, HLA class I and class II types were obtained from metadata supplied by the sample provider rather than from assay-based typing. Samples were obtained from the ongoing ImmuneRACE study (first 160 participants) and from about 1,300 subjects provided by 6 global collaborators. The dataset comprised deeply sampled blood TCRbeta repertoires from subjects exposed to, actively infected with, or recovered from COVID-19. A freely available public database, intended as a resource for researchers studying the immune response to SARS-CoV-2, is where the repertoires were released. The prospective study material was composed of cDNA or gDNA derived from T cells, B-cell-depleted T cells, or PBMCs. General study outcomes and caveats: How much clinical and demographic metadata was included differed by source and by participant, and the metadata was provided uncurated.

The immunoSEQ Assay, a bias-controlled multiplex PCR, was used to amplify TCRbeta CDR3 regions from genomic DNA. The original methods were these. The number of nucleated cells in each sample was estimated from the amplification of reference gene primers within the assay. Sequence reads were collapsed and filtered to measure the absolute abundance of every unique TCRbeta CDR3 rearrangement. Productive Simpson clonality was computed per sample as the square root of Simpson's diversity index over productive rearrangements. TCRdb holds this immuneACCESS table with in-frame rearrangements only. Some clones are missing; in checked studies, unresolved V genes explain under half, and the rest has no known cause. The DNA gave D and trimming, while V, J and clone size come from that table. The sample contains about 310,000 clones, approximately 83% of them found a single time. About 2% of the sample is held by the ten biggest clonotypes.

Participants in the prospective study were enrolled through a virtual design, were aged 18 to 89 years, and lived in fewer than 30 United States geographic areas. In the prospective study, cohorts were assigned on the basis of participant-reported clinical history obtained from a screening survey and a study questionnaire. ImmuneRACE Cohort 3 recovered participants were defined by two consecutive negative NP/OP PCR tests, healthcare professional clearance, or symptom resolution. Each participant in the prospective study had whole blood, serum and a nasopharyngeal or oropharyngeal swab collected by mobile phlebotomists. Participants in the prospective study had the option to provide additional blood draws and questionnaires over a roughly two-month period. Blood samples from the prospective study were shipped frozen or at room temperature prior to DNA extraction. The CDR3 holds 19 amino acids from the cysteine to the phenylalanine. CDR3 DNA is the only sequence kept; it has 57 bases, read in frame from the first base. As encoded in the germline V gene, CDR1 is SGHVS while CDR2 is FQNEAQ. V sheds 4 bases and J sheds 2 bases, leaving 21 bases between their ends.

The rearrangement combines TRBV7-8 with TRBJ1-6; TRBD1 could be the D gene, as 6 bases match. The sequence came from a man between 25 and 39 years old who had recovered from COVID-19. Sequenced material: PBMCs or T cells enriched from blood (not recorded which). The CDR3 is CASSYRTVTSVAYNSPLHF. The bases read TGTGCCAGCAGCTATCGGACAGTCACTTCGGTCGCCTATAATTCACCCCTCCACTTT.